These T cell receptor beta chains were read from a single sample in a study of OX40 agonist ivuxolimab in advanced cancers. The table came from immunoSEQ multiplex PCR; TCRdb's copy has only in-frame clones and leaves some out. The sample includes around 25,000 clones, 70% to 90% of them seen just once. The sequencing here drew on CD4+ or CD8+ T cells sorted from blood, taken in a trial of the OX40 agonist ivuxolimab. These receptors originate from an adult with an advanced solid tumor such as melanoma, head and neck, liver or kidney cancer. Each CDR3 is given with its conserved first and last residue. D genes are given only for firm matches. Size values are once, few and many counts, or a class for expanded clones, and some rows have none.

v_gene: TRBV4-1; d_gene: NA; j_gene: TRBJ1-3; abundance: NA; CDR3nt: TGCGCCAGCAGCCAAGAGGCTGGGTCTGGAAACACCATATATTTT; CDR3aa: CASSQEAGSGNTIYF
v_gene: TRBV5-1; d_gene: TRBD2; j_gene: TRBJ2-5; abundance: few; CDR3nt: TGCGCCAGCGGTTCTGGACTAGCGGGAGGCCCGACTCCGTCCCAGTACTTC; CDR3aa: CASGSGLAGGPTPSQYF
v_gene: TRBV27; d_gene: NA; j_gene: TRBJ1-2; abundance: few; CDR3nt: TGTGCCAGCAGTCCGTGGACCGACTACTATGGCTACACCTTC; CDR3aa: CASSPWTDYYGYTF
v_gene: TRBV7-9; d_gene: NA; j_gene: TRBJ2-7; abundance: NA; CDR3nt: TGTGCCAGCAGCTGGGGTGGGGACGAGCAGTACTTC; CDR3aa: CASSWGGDEQYF
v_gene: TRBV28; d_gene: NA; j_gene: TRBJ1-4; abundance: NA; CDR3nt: TGTGCCAGCACTCCGCCCCGGGGCCAACTGTTTTTT; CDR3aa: CASTPPRGQLFF
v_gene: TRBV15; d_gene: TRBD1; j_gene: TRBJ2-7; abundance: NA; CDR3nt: TGTGCCACCAGCAGAGAAGGTTTCGGGACAGGGGAGTCCTACGAGCAGCACTTC; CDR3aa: CATSREGFGTGESYEQHF
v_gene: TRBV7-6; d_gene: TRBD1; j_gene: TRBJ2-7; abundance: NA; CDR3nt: TGTGCCAGCAGCCCGCGCACCGGGACAGGGACGCTCGAGCAGTACTTC; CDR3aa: CASSPRTGTGTLEQYF
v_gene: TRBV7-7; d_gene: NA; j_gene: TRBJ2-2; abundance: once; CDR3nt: TGTGCCAGCAGTAGCTCCCCCGGGGAGCTGTTTTTT; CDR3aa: CASSSSPGELFF
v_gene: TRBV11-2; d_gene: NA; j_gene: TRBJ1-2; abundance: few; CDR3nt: TGTGCCAGCAGCGTCACACCCCGCGGGGGCTACACCTTC; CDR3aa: CASSVTPRGGYTF
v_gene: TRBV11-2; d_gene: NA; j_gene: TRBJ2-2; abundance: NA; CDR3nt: TGTGCCAGCAGCTTCCGGGGAATCTTCGGGGAGCTGTTTTTT; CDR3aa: CASSFRGIFGELFF
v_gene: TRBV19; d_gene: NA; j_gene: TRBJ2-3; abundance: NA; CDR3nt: TGTGCCAGTAGGGGGGCCCCAAAGATCGATACGCAGTATTTT; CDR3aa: CASRGAPKIDTQYF
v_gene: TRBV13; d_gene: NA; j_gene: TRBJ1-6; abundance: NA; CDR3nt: TGTGCCAGCAGCTTAGGCCGAGAGGCGTCCTATAATTCACCCCTCCACTTT; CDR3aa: CASSLGREASYNSPLHF
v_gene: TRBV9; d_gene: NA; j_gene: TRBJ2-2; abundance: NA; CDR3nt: TGTGCCAGCAGCTTCCCCGACAGCGCCGCGAACACCGGGGAGCTGTTTTTT; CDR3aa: CASSFPDSAANTGELFF
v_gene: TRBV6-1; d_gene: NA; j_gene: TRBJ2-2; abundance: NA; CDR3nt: TGTGCCAGCAGTGAAGTGAAGACCCACATAGGGAACACCGGGGAGCTGTTTTTT; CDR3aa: CASSEVKTHIGNTGELFF
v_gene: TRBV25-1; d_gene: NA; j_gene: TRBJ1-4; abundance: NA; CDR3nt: TGTGCCAGCAGTGAGGGAGTCAGATTAACTAATGAAAAACTGTTTTTT; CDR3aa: CASSEGVRLTNEKLFF
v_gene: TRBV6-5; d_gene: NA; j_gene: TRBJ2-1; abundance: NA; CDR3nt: TGTGCCAGCAGTTACTCTAGGGGTACTGAGCAGTTCTTC; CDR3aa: CASSYSRGTEQFF
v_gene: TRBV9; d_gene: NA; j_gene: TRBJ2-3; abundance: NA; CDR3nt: TGTGCCAGCAGCTTCAAGGACCCGTCGGATACGCAGTATTTT; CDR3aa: CASSFKDPSDTQYF
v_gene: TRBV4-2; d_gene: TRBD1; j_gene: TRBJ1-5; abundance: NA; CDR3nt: TGTGCCAGCAGCCAGAGACAGGGGGATATGTTTCAGCCCCAGCATTTT; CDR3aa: CASSQRQGDMFQPQHF
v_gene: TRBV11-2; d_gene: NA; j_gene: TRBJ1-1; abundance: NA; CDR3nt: TGTGCCAGCACCCGGGGGGCGGTCACTGAAGCTTTCTTT; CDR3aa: CASTRGAVTEAFF
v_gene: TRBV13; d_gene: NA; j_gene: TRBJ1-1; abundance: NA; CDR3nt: TGTGCCAGCAGCTTAGGCCTCGGCAGAGAAGCTTTCTTT; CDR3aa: CASSLGLGREAFF
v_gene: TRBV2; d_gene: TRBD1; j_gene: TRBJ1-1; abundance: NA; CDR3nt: TGTGCCAGCACTTCTAGGACAGGGAGGAACACTGAAGCTTTCTTT; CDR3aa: CASTSRTGRNTEAFF
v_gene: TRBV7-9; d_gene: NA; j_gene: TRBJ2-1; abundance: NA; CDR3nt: TGTGCCAGCAGCACCCGACTAGGCCCCTACAATGAGCAGTTCTTC; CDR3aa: CASSTRLGPYNEQFF
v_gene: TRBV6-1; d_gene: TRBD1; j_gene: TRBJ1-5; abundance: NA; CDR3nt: TGTGCCAGCAGTAGGGACAGGGTTAGCAATCAGCCCCAGCATTTT; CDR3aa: CASSRDRVSNQPQHF
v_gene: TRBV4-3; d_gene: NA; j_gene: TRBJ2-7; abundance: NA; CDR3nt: TGCGCCAGCAGCCAAGAACGGTGGGGAGCCTACGAGCAGTACTTC; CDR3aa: CASSQERWGAYEQYF
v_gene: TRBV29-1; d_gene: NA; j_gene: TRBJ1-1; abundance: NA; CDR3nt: TGCAGCGGGGAGTTTCTCAACACTGAAGCTTTCTTT; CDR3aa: CSGEFLNTEAFF
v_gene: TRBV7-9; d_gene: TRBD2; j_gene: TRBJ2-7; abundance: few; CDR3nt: TGTGCCAGCAGCAAAAGCGGGAGCTTAACCTACGAGCAGTACTTC; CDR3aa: CASSKSGSLTYEQYF
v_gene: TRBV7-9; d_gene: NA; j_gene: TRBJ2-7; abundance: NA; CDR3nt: TGTGCCAGCACGGCGGGCTACGAGCAGTACTTC; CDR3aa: CASTAGYEQYF
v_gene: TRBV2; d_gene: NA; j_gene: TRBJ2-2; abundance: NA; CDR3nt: TGTGCCAGCAGTAGTTCTAAGGGTCCGAACACCGGGGAGCTGTTTTTT; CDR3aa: CASSSSKGPNTGELFF
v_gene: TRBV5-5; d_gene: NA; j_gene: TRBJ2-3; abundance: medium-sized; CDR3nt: TGTGCCAGCAGCTTGGACGGGGTTCGCACAGATACGCAGTATTTT; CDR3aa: CASSLDGVRTDTQYF
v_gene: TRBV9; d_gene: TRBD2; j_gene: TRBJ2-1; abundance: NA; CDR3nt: TGTGCCAGCAACGCTACTAGCGGGGGGGGAAAATCCCACAATGAGCAGTTCTTC; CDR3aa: CASNATSGGGKSHNEQFF
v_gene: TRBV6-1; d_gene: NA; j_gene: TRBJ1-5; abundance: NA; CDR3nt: TGTGCCAGCAGCCCTGTCTATAGCAATCAGCCCCAGCATTTT; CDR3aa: CASSPVYSNQPQHF
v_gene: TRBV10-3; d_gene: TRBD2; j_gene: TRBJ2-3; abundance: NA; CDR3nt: TGTGCCATCAGGCAAGCGGGAGGGCTGACAGATACGCAGTATTTT; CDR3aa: CAIRQAGGLTDTQYF
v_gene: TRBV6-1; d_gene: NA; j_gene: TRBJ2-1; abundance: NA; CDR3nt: TGTGCCTTATTCGATTACAATGAGCAGTTCTTC; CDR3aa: CALFDYNEQFF